This TCR beta chain was captured in a study of resident and recirculating memory T cells in vitiligo. TCRdb keeps only in-frame clones here, not all; method: immunoSEQ multiplex PCR. Here the sample spans around 78,000 clones, about 90% being singletons. J lost 3 bases, V lost 5 bases, and 6 bases had no gene match. This CDR3 spans 14 amino acids. The germline V gene encodes CDR1 MRHNA and CDR2 SNTAGT. This TCR was sampled from a male donor with vitiligo. The sequenced material came from blood. The chain couples TRBV6-4 to TRBJ2-7; TRBD1 aligns across 8 bases. For the CDR3, the DNA is TGTGCCAGCAGTCGGGACAGGAGATGCTACGAGCAGTACTTC. Amino acids: CASSRDRRCYEQYF.